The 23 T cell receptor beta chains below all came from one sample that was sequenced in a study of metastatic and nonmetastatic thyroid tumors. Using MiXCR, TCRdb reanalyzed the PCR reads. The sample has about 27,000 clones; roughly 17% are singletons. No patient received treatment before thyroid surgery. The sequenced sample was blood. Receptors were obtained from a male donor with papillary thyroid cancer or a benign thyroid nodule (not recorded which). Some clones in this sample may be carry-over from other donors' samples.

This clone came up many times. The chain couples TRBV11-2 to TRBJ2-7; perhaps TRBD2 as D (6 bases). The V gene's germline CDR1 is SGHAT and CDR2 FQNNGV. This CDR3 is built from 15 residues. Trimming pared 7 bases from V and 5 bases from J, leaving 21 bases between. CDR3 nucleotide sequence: TGTGCCAGCACCCTAGGACCGCCGACTAGTAACGAGCAGTACTTC. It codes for CASTLGPPTSNEQYF.

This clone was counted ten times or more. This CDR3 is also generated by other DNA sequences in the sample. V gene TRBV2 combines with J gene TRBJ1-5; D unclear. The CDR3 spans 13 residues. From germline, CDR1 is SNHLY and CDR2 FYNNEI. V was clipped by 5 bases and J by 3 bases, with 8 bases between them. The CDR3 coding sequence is TGTGCCAGCAGTTTTGACAACAATCAGCCCCAGCATTTT. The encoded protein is CASSFDNNQPQHF.

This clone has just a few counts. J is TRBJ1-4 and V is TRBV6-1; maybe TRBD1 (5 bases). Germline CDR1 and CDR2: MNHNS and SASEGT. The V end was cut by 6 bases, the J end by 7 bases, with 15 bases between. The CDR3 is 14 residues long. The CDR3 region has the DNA TGTGCCAGCAGGCCAGGGAGACGGTCTGAAAAACTGTTTTTT. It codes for CASRPGRRSEKLFF.

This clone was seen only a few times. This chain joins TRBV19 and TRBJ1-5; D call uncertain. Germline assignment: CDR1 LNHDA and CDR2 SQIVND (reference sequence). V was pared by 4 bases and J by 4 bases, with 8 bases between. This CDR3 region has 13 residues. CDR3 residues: CASSRQENQPQHF. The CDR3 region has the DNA TGTGCCAGTAGTAGGCAAGAGAATCAGCCCCAGCATTTT.

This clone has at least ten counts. CDR3 loop: CASSLDARYQPQHF. DNA of the CDR3: TGTGCCAGCAGCTTAGACGCCAGGTATCAGCCCCAGCATTTT. V gene TRBV7-2 combines with J gene TRBJ1-5; D is unresolved. Trimming shortened V by 1 base and J by 5 bases, and 9 bases separated the two germline ends. The germline V gene has CDR1 SGHTA and CDR2 FQGNSA. The CDR3 totals 14 residues.

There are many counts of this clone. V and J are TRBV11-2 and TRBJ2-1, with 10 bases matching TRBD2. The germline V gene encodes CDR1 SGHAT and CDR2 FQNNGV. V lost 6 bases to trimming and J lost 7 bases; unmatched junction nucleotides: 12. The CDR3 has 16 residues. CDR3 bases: TGTGCCAGCAGACCTTATAGCGGGAGGCTGGGGAATGAGCAGTTCTTC. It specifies CASRPYSGRLGNEQFF.

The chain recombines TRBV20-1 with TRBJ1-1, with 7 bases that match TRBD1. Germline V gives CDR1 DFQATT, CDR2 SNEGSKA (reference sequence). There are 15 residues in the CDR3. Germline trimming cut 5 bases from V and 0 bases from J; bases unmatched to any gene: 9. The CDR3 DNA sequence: TGCAGTGCTGGCGGGGGGACAGTGATGAACACTGAAGCTTTCTTT. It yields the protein CSAGGGTVMNTEAFF.

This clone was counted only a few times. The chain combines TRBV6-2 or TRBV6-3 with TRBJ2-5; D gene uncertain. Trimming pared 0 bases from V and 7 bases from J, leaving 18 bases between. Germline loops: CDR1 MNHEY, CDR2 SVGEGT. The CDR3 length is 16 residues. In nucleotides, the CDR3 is TGTGCCAGCAGTTACTCGATAGGGAAAACCGGCGGGACCCAGTACTTC. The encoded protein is CASSYSIGKTGGTQYF.

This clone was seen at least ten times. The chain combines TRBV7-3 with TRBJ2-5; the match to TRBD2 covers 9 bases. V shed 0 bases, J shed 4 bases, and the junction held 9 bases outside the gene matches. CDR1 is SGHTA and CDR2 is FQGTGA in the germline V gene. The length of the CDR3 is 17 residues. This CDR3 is CASSLTPQGLALETQYF. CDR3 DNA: TGTGCCAGCAGCTTAACCCCGCAGGGACTAGCTTTAGAGACCCAGTACTTC.

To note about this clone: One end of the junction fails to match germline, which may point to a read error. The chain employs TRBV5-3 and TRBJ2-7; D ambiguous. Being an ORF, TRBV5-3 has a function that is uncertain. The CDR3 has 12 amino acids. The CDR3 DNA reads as TGTGCCAGCAGCTTCGGAGACATCGAGCAGTACTTC. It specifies CASSFGDIEQYF.

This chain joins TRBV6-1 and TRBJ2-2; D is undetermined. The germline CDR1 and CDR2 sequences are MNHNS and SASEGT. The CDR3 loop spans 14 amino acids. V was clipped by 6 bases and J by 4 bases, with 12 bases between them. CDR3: CASRIPLSTGELFF. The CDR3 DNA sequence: TGTGCCAGCAGGATCCCCTTATCCACCGGGGAGCTGTTTTTT.

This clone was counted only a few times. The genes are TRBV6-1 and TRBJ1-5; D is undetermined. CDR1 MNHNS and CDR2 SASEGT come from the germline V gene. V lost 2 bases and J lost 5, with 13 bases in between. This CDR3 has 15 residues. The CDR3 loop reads CASSELYRGYQPQHF. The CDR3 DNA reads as TGTGCCAGCAGTGAACTTTACAGAGGATATCAGCCCCAGCATTTT.

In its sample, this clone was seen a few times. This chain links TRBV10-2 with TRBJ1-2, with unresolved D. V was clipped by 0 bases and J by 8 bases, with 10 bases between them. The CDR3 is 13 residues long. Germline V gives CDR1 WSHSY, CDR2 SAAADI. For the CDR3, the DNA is TGCGCCAGCAGTGAGTCGTGGGCAGGAGGCTACACCTTC. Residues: CASSESWAGGYTF.

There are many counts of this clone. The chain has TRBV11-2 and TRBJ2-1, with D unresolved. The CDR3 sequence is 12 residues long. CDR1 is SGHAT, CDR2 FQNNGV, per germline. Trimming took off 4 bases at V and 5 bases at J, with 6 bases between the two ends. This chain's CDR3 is CASSYRNNEQFF. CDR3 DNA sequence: TGTGCCAGCAGCTATAGGAACAATGAGCAGTTCTTC. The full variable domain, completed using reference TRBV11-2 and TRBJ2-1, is EAGVAQSPRYKIIEKRQSVAFWCNPISGHATLYWYQQILGQGPKLLIQFQNNGVVDDSQLPKDRFSAERLKGVDSTLKIQPAKLEDSAVYLCASSYRNNEQFFGPGTRLTVL.

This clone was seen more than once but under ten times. CDR3 sequence (DNA): TGTGCCAGCAGAAAACAGTGGAACACTGAAGCTTTCTTT. It codes for CASRKQWNTEAFF. The chain is built from TRBV6-2 or TRBV6-3 and TRBJ1-1; no clear D. V was pared by 6 bases and J by 1 base, with 9 bases between. The CDR3 runs 13 residues. The germline gives CDR1 MNHEY, CDR2 SVGEGT.

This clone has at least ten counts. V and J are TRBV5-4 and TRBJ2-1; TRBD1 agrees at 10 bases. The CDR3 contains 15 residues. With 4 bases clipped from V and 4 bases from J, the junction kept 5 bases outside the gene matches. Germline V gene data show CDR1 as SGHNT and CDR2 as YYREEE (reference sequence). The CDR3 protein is CASSGGTGVYNEQFF. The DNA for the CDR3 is TGTGCCAGCAGCGGAGGGACAGGGGTATACAATGAGCAGTTCTTC.

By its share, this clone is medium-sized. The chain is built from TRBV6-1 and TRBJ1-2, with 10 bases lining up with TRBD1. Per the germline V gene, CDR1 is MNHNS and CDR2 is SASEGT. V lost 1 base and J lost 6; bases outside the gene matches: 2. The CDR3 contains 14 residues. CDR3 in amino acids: CASSEGQGANGYTF. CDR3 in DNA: TGTGCCAGCAGTGAAGGACAGGGGGCTAATGGCTACACCTTC.

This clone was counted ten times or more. CDR3 nucleotides: TGTGCCAGCAGCTTGACAGGGACCCGGGATGAAAAACTGTTTTTT. Encoded protein: CASSLTGTRDEKLFF. The chain is built from TRBV9 and TRBJ1-4; 7 bases align to TRBD1. Looked up from germline, CDR1 is SGDLS and CDR2 is YYNGEE. J gave up 6 bases and V 4 bases, and 9 bases lay outside the gene matches. This CDR3 spans 15 amino acids.

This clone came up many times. CDR3 sequence reads: CASSSTPGYGYTF. The CDR3 coding sequence is TGTGCCAGCAGCTCCACCCCCGGGTATGGCTACACCTTC. This sequence joins TRBV7-3 and TRBJ1-2; D is uncertain. The ends were cut back, 4 bases at V and 5 bases at J, with 11 bases in the middle. CDR3 length: 13 amino acids. Germline CDR1 is SGHTA and CDR2 is FQGTGA.

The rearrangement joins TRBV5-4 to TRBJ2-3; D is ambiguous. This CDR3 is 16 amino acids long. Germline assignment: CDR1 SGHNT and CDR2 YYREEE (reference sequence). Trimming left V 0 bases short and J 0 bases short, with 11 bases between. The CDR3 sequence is CASSLARQPSTDTQYF. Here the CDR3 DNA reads TGTGCCAGCAGCTTGGCCCGACAACCTAGCACAGATACGCAGTATTTT.

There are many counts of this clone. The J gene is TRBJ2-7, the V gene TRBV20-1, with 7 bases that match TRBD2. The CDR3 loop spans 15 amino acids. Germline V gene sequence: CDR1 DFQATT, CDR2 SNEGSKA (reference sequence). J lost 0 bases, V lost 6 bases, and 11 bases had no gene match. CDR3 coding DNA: TGCAGTGCCCCTGGGACTACGCAAAACTCCTACGAGCAGTACTTC. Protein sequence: CSAPGTTQNSYEQYF.

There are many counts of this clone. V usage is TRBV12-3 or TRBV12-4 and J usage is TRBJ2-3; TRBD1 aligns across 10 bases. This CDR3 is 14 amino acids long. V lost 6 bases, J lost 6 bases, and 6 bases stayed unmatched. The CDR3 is CASSRRQGADTQYF. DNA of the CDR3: TGTGCCAGCAGCCGACGACAGGGGGCGGATACGCAGTATTTT.

The CDR3 DNA reads TGCAGTGCGGAGGGACAGGGTCCCCGCAGCAATCAGCCCCAGCATTTT. This codes for CSAEGQGPRSNQPQHF. This chain links TRBV20-1 with TRBJ1-5, with 9 nucleotides matching TRBD1. V trimming: 6 bases; J trimming: 1 base; junction bases outside the gene matches: 10. The CDR3 is 16 residues long. Germline loops: CDR1 DFQATT, CDR2 SNEGSKA (reference sequence).